A selection of T cell receptor beta chains follows, all from one sample in a study of beta chain features in type 1 diabetes. Assay: immunoSEQ multiplex PCR; the TCRdb copy retains only in-frame clones and omits some. This sample carries some 350,000 clones, over 8.5% of them seen once, and the ten largest clones take approximately 0.6%. Sequenced sample: central memory CD4+ T cells from blood. The receptor set was obtained from a man aged 25-40 years with type 1 diabetes. CDR3s include the opening cysteine and the closing phenylalanine or tryptophan. D genes are given only for firm matches. Where a row states a size, it is once, few, many or the class of an expanded clone; other rows omit it.

d_call	v_call	clone_size	j_call	cdr3_aa	cdr3_nt
-	TRBV2	-	TRBJ1-4	CASRLDATNEKLFF	TGTGCCAGCAGATTAGATGCAACTAATGAAAAACTGTTTTTT
-	TRBV4-3	few	TRBJ2-1	CASSQVRLVRDNEQFF	TGCGCCAGCAGCCAGGTACGACTAGTACGGGATAATGAGCAGTTCTTC
TRBD1	TRBV11-2	few	TRBJ2-1	CASRGQGIGTWLSNEQFF	TGTGCCAGCAGGGGACAGGGCATCGGGACTTGGCTTTCCAATGAGCAGTTCTTC
TRBD1	TRBV27	-	TRBJ1-4	CASSSPRDRVGTNEKLFF	TGTGCCAGCAGTTCCCCCCGGGACAGGGTAGGGACTAATGAAAAACTGTTTTTT
TRBD2	TRBV27	-	TRBJ2-5	CASSPSGRRETQYF	TGTGCCAGCAGCCCTAGCGGGAGACGGGAGACCCAGTACTTC
TRBD2	TRBV30	-	TRBJ2-7	CAWTLSGSGDEQYF	TGTGCCTGGACGCTTAGCGGGAGTGGGGACGAGCAGTACTTC
TRBD1	TRBV14	many	TRBJ1-2	CASSRDRFNYGYTF	TGTGCCAGCAGCCGGGACAGATTCAACTATGGCTACACCTTC
TRBD2	TRBV9	few	TRBJ2-1	CASSGGLAGRNEQFF	TGTGCCAGCAGCGGCGGACTAGCGGGACGCAATGAGCAGTTCTTC
-	TRBV28	few	TRBJ2-1	CASILAGGTTYNEQFF	TGTGCCAGCATCCTCGCCGGCGGGACAACCTACAATGAGCAGTTCTTC
-	TRBV28	few	TRBJ2-1	CASSWTPNEQFF	TGTGCCAGCAGTTGGACGCCCAATGAGCAGTTCTTC
-	TRBV10-3	-	TRBJ1-4	CATGGTATNEKLFF	TGTGCCACGGGCGGGACGGCAACTAATGAAAAACTGTTTTTT
-	TRBV19	-	TRBJ1-5	CASSDVGRSNQPQHF	TGTGCCAGTAGTGACGTCGGACGGTCAAATCAGCCCCAGCATTTT
-	TRBV11-2	few	TRBJ1-5	CASSLGRGGEQPQHF	TGTGCCAGCAGCTTAGGGCGGGGAGGGGAACAGCCCCAGCATTTT
TRBD2	TRBV19	few	TRBJ2-7	CASSIFSGGSYEQYF	TGTGCCAGTAGTATATTCAGCGGGGGCTCCTACGAGCAGTACTTC
-	TRBV30	-	TRBJ2-2	CAWSVPDRDTGELFF	TGTGCCTGGAGTGTACCGGACAGAGACACCGGGGAGCTGTTTTTT
-	TRBV7-8	-	TRBJ1-5	CASSPGQINQPQHF	TGTGCCAGCAGTCCAGGACAGATCAATCAGCCCCAGCATTTT
-	TRBV6-1	-	TRBJ1-1	CASHRRQEAFF	TGTGCCAGCCACCGGCGTCAGGAAGCTTTCTTT
TRBD2	TRBV27	-	TRBJ2-2	CASSLEGLVAGGELFF	TGTGCCAGCAGTTTGGAGGGACTAGTGGCCGGAGGGGAGCTGTTTTTT
TRBD1	TRBV6-6	-	TRBJ2-2	CASRGQGAGELFF	TGTGCCAGCAGGGGACAGGGGGCCGGGGAGCTGTTTTTT
TRBD2	TRBV28	few	TRBJ2-3	CASFAGGRTDTQYF	TGTGCCAGCTTCGCGGGAGGGCGAACAGATACGCAGTATTTT
TRBD1	TRBV14	many	TRBJ2-5	CASSPRDREETQYF	TGTGCCAGCAGCCCCCGGGACAGGGAAGAGACCCAGTACTTC
TRBD1	TRBV5-5	few	TRBJ2-3	CASSGRDRGFTDTQYF	TGTGCCAGCAGCGGACGGGACAGGGGGTTCACAGATACGCAGTATTTT
TRBD1	TRBV7-9	few	TRBJ1-1	CASSPGTGPTEAFF	TGTGCCAGCAGCCCTGGGACAGGACCCACTGAAGCTTTCTTT
TRBD2	TRBV29-1	-	TRBJ2-3	CSVERASGQSTDTQYF	TGCAGCGTTGAACGGGCTAGCGGGCAGAGCACAGATACGCAGTATTTT
-	TRBV19	many	TRBJ2-3	CASTSEVQQYF	-
-	TRBV7-3	many	TRBJ2-3	CASSLTRAGTDTQYF	TGTGCCAGCAGCTTAACAAGGGCCGGCACAGATACGCAGTATTTT
TRBD2	TRBV7-9	few	TRBJ2-3	CASSPGGSGYTDTQYF	TGTGCCAGCAGCCCCGGTGGTAGCGGGTATACAGATACGCAGTATTTT
-	TRBV4-2	-	TRBJ2-1	CASSADRYNEQFF	TGTGCCAGCAGCGCAGACAGGTACAATGAGCAGTTCTTC
-	TRBV28	many	TRBJ2-7	CASSTSERPEQYF	TGTGCCAGCAGTACCTCCGAGAGGCCCGAGCAGTACTTC
-	TRBV5-1	few	TRBJ2-1	CASRRDFEQFF	TGCGCCAGTCGCCGGGACTTTGAGCAGTTCTTC
TRBD2	TRBV5-1	few	TRBJ2-1	CASSLTTSGSYNEQFF	TGCGCCAGCAGCTTGACCACTAGCGGGAGCTACAATGAGCAGTTCTTC
TRBD1	TRBV19	many	TRBJ2-1	CASSPSGQGPSEQFF	TGTGCCAGTAGTCCGTCAGGACAGGGTCCAAGTGAGCAGTTCTTC
TRBD1	TRBV5-4	-	TRBJ2-1	CASSRFSKTGDTQNEQFF	TGTGCCAGCAGCCGCTTCTCTAAGACAGGGGATACCCAGAATGAGCAGTTCTTC
-	TRBV2	-	TRBJ1-2	CASSALAYGYTF	TGTGCCAGCAGTGCCCTAGCCTATGGCTACACCTTC
-	TRBV6-6	few	TRBJ2-3	CASSDPSTGTDTQYF	TGTGCCAGCAGTGATCCTTCGACAGGCACAGATACGCAGTATTTT
-	TRBV7-2	few	TRBJ1-2	CASSLTPRDYGYTF	TGTGCCAGCAGCCTAACGCCCAGGGACTATGGCTACACCTTC
TRBD2	TRBV15	many	TRBJ2-5	CATSREAGGFREETQYF	TGTGCCACCAGCAGAGAAGCGGGGGGCTTTAGGGAAGAGACCCAGTACTTC
TRBD1	TRBV6-6	-	TRBJ1-1	CASRDAQGGTEAFF	TGTGCCAGCAGAGACGCACAGGGGGGCACTGAAGCTTTCTTT
TRBD2	TRBV6-6	few	TRBJ2-5	CASSITLAEETQYF	TGTGCCAGCAGTATAACACTAGCGGAAGAGACCCAGTACTTC
TRBD1	TRBV18	few	TRBJ1-5	CASSSGTGDLQPQHF	TGTGCCAGCTCGTCCGGGACAGGGGACCTACAGCCCCAGCATTTT
TRBD2	TRBV9	-	TRBJ2-7	CASSVDLIAGVNEQYF	TGTGCCAGCAGCGTAGATCTAATAGCGGGAGTTAACGAGCAGTACTTC
-	TRBV28	-	TRBJ1-1	CASSLTHTEAFF	TGTGCCAGCAGTTTAACACACACTGAAGCTTTCTTT
-	TRBV29-1	-	TRBJ1-1	CSVEGDQLNEAFF	TGCAGCGTTGAGGGGGACCAATTAAATGAAGCTTTCTTT
TRBD1	TRBV27	-	TRBJ1-5	CASSYRTGNQPQHF	TGTGCCAGCAGTTACCGGACAGGGAATCAGCCCCAGCATTTT
TRBD1	TRBV19	-	TRBJ1-2	CASRGTGEHYGYTF	TGTGCCAGTAGGGGGACAGGGGAACACTATGGCTACACCTTC
TRBD1	TRBV4-1	few	TRBJ1-4	CASSHRGQGRGEKLFF	TGCGCCAGCAGCCACAGAGGACAGGGGAGAGGCGAAAAACTGTTTTTT
-	TRBV7-9	few	TRBJ1-1	CASSLAQGGEAFF	TGTGCCAGCAGCTTAGCTCAGGGTGGAGAAGCTTTCTTT
TRBD2	TRBV19	few	TRBJ2-7	CASSKGLAGAEQYF	TGTGCCAGTAGTAAGGGACTAGCGGGAGCCGAGCAGTACTTC
TRBD1	TRBV2	-	TRBJ1-4	CASSDRGQVNEKLFF	TGTGCCAGCAGCGACAGGGGACAAGTAAATGAAAAACTGTTTTTT
TRBD1	TRBV6-1	few	TRBJ2-5	CASSELPGTGFRETQYF	TGTGCCAGCAGTGAACTTCCCGGGACAGGGTTCCGAGAGACCCAGTACTTC
-	TRBV29-1	few	TRBJ2-5	CSVLRGALHSYQETQYF	TGCAGCGTCCTTCGGGGGGCCTTACATTCGTACCAAGAGACCCAGTACTTC
-	TRBV9	-	TRBJ2-2	CASSVVGTANTGELFF	TGTGCCAGCAGCGTAGTCGGCACGGCGAACACCGGGGAGCTGTTTTTT
-	TRBV11-2	-	TRBJ2-7	CASSLGPTGYEQYF	TGTGCCAGCAGCTTAGGGCCGACAGGCTACGAGCAGTACTTC